This passage covers 10 T cell receptor beta chains from one sample sequenced in a study of blood T cells in healthy people across ages. Together with a sample-barcoded 5' primer, a J-beta primer mix was included in a second PCR lasting roughly 6 to 12 cycles. MiXCR, run by TCRdb on the 5' RACE reads, gives a single entry per CDR3 protein. The profile shows roughly 930,000 distinct CDR3 sequences, around 49% of them singletons. Sequencing input: blood. These receptors all stem from a man in his thirties or forties in good health.

Worth noting for this clonotype: One end of the junction is discordant with germline, which a read error may explain. V and J are TRBV2 and TRBJ2-5; D may be TRBD1 (6 bases). This CDR3 is 13 amino acids long. Germline CDR1 is SNHLY and CDR2 is FYNNEI. The CDR3 DNA follows: TGTGTCAGCACCGGACAGATCCAAGAGACCCAGTACTTC. Translation: CVSTGQIQETQYF.

This clonotype was seen a few times. This chain connects TRBV3-1 to TRBJ2-5; unclear D gene. The germline gives CDR1 LGHDT, CDR2 YNNKEL (reference sequence). The V end lost 4 bases, the J end lost 4 bases, and 13 bases lay between the germline ends. CDR3 length equals 14 residues. Here the CDR3 DNA reads TGTGCCAGCAGCCCCCCAATCGTAGCAGAGACCCAGTACTTC. Translation: CASSPPIVAETQYF.

This chain joins TRBV5-1 and TRBJ2-7; D is ambiguous. This CDR3 has 14 amino acids. V dropped 3 bases and J dropped 3 bases, with 13 bases sitting between them. The V gene's germline CDR1 is SGHRS and CDR2 YFSETQ. Here the CDR3 reads CASSSGSGVYEQYF. The CDR3 bases are TGCGCCAGCAGCTCGGGCAGTGGCGTCTACGAGCAGTACTTC. The variable domain in full, completed from reference TRBV5-1 and TRBJ2-7, reads KAGVTQTPRYLIKTRGQQVTLSCSPISGHRSVSWYQQTPGQGLQFLFEYFSETQRNKGNFPGRFSGRQFSNSRSEMNVSTLELGDSALYLCASSSGSGVYEQYFGPGTRLTVT.

The J gene is TRBJ2-5, the V gene TRBV3-1; D is unclear. V lost 0 bases and J lost 11, with 16 bases in between. CDR1 is LGHDT, CDR2 YNNKEL, per germline (reference sequence). The CDR3 has 14 amino acids. The CDR3 coding sequence is TGTGCCAGCAGCCAAGATGTAATCGCTCTTGAGCAGTACTTC. It translates to CASSQDVIALEQYF.

In its sample, this clonotype was seen a few times. J is TRBJ2-6 and V is TRBV10-3, with D unclear. From germline, CDR1 is ENHRY and CDR2 SYGVKD. CDR3 length: 14 residues. Trimming removed 10 bases from V and 1 base from J, with 11 bases in between. CDR3 sequence: CATSGDSGANVLTF. The DNA of the CDR3 is TGTGCCACTTCTGGGGATTCTGGGGCCAACGTCCTGACTTTC.

The V and J genes are TRBV2 and TRBJ2-7, with 13 bases that match TRBD2. The J call could be wrong; TRBJ2-5 is a better fit for the DNA end. CDR1 is SNHLY, CDR2 FYNNEI, per germline. CDR3 length: 15 amino acids. CDR3 loop: CASSPGLAGPTTQYF. The CDR3 bases are TGTGCCAGCTCTCCGGGACTAGCGGGGCCAACGACCCAGTACTTC.

The chain is built from TRBV5-5 and TRBJ1-5; 7 bases fit TRBD1. CDR3 length equals 15 residues. J was trimmed by 6 bases and V by 0 bases; bases with no gene match: 6. The germline V gene encodes CDR1 SGHKS and CDR2 YYEKEE (reference sequence). The CDR3 region has the DNA TGTGCCAGCAGCTTGGACGGGACAGTGAGTCAGCCCCAGCATTTT. Translating gives CASSLDGTVSQPQHF.

This clonotype was detected only a few times. The chain recombines TRBV3-1 with TRBJ1-2; D perhaps matches TRBD1 (5 bases). With 4 bases removed from V and 8 bases from J, the gap between germline ends came to 14 bases. This CDR3 region has 13 residues. Germline loops: CDR1 LGHDT, CDR2 YNNKEL (reference sequence). CDR3 in amino acids: CASSRVGTGGYTF. Written as DNA, the CDR3 is TGTGCCAGCAGCCGCGTCGGGACCGGCGGCTACACCTTC.

V and J are TRBV7-2 and TRBJ1-1, with D hard to call. Between the trimmed V and J ends, which lost 4 bases and 2 bases, there was a span of 17 bases. This CDR3 comprises 16 residues. The germline V gene encodes CDR1 SGHTA and CDR2 FQGNSA. In nucleotides, the CDR3 is TGTGCCAGCAGCTCCCTTGGGAGGGCAGCTAACACTGAAGCTTTCTTT. This encodes CASSSLGRAANTEAFF.

With respect to this clonotype: A much larger clone differs by one base, so this may be a read error. V gene TRBV12-3 or TRBV12-4 combines with J gene TRBJ1-1, with D perhaps TRBD1 (5 bases). The CDR3 is 13 residues long. Trimming removed 6 bases from V and 4 bases from J, with 12 bases in between. The CDR3 DNA sequence: TGTGCCAGCAGACAACAGGAGAGCACTGAAGCTTTCTTT. Protein: CASRQQESTEAFF.